This is a list of T cell receptor beta chains from one sample in a study of OX40 agonist ivuxolimab in advanced cancers. TCRdb's copy holds only in-frame clones and misses some; the assay was immunoSEQ multiplex PCR. This sample has 65,000 to 80,000 clones, with approximately 91% found just once. Sequenced material: CD4+ or CD8+ T cells sorted from blood, taken in a trial of the OX40 agonist ivuxolimab. These receptors all stem from an adult with an advanced solid tumor such as melanoma, head and neck, liver or kidney cancer. CDR3s include the opening cysteine and the closing phenylalanine or tryptophan. Fields, in order: clone size, V gene, J gene, CDR3 protein. Clone size appears in some rows only: once, few, many, or a class for an expanded clone.

size: .; V: TRBV7-7; J: TRBJ2-2; CDR3: CASSPGQGNTGELFF
size: .; V: TRBV7-3; J: TRBJ2-2; CDR3: CASSDTGFLAGELFF
size: .; V: TRBV6-1; J: TRBJ1-2; CDR3: CASSDTRRHLFHGYTF
size: .; V: TRBV28; J: TRBJ2-1; CDR3: CASLTYNEQFF
size: .; V: TRBV7-9; J: TRBJ2-1; CDR3: CASSLSGARYNEQFF
size: .; V: TRBV7-2; J: TRBJ1-3; CDR3: CASSPHQGTDTIYF
size: .; V: TRBV7-3; J: TRBJ2-5; CDR3: CASSGGGSQETQYF
size: once; V: TRBV2; J: TRBJ2-3; CDR3: CASSEWGAGVGDTQYF
size: .; V: TRBV9; J: TRBJ2-3; CDR3: CASSLKDLGTDTQYF
size: .; V: TRBV28; J: TRBJ1-2; CDR3: CASSHGTSPARGYTF
size: .; V: TRBV15; J: TRBJ1-5; CDR3: CATSRPGEGRNQPQHF
size: .; V: TRBV10-3; J: TRBJ2-7; CDR3: CAIEADRGQDEQYF
size: .; V: TRBV5-1; J: TRBJ2-5; CDR3: CASSLGSGPETQYF
size: .; V: TRBV5-1; J: TRBJ2-7; CDR3: CASRIPESYEQYF
size: .; V: TRBV19; J: TRBJ2-4; CDR3: CASSRTGSPLAKNIQYF
size: .; V: TRBV15; J: TRBJ2-3; CDR3: CATSRDRVSTDTQYF
size: .; V: TRBV9; J: TRBJ1-4; CDR3: CASSPEAYNEKLFF
size: .; V: TRBV6-1; J: TRBJ1-5; CDR3: CASSQGRGQPQHF
size: .; V: TRBV11-3; J: TRBJ2-1; CDR3: CASSPRLAGGSYNEQFF
size: .; V: TRBV11-2; J: TRBJ2-1; CDR3: CASSLFRLAGVSNEQFF
size: .; V: TRBV15; J: TRBJ2-7; CDR3: CATSRERGQSSYEQYF
size: .; V: TRBV18; J: TRBJ2-1; CDR3: CASRTTGSEQFF
size: few; V: TRBV28; J: TRBJ1-5; CDR3: CASRGPNQPQHF
size: .; V: TRBV7-9; J: TRBJ2-5; CDR3: CASSWTETQYF
size: .; V: TRBV9; J: TRBJ2-3; CDR3: CASSVGQGRADTQYF
size: .; V: TRBV11-2; J: TRBJ2-1; CDR3: CASSLVASGFNEQFF
size: once; V: TRBV19; J: TRBJ1-5; CDR3: CASTGGLANQPQHF
size: .; V: TRBV11-2; J: TRBJ2-1; CDR3: CASSKTGTEYNEQFF
size: .; V: TRBV28; J: TRBJ2-1; CDR3: CASSLGDREQFF
size: .; V: TRBV5-6; J: TRBJ2-1; CDR3: CASSYGLADDEQFF
size: .; V: TRBV11-3; J: TRBJ2-2; CDR3: CASSFGQAGELFF
size: .; V: TRBV9; J: TRBJ2-3; CDR3: CASSSRTNTDTQYF
size: once; V: TRBV28; J: TRBJ1-5; CDR3: CASSVEQGAQGQPQHF
size: .; V: TRBV7-6; J: TRBJ2-7; CDR3: CASSLNSYEQYF
size: .; V: TRBV6-1; J: TRBJ1-1; CDR3: CASSEVRGDEAFF
size: once; V: TRBV27; J: TRBJ2-3; CDR3: CASSRGRDRAPSTDTQYF
size: .; V: TRBV28; J: TRBJ1-2; CDR3: CASSLGSPYGYTF
size: .; V: TRBV30; J: TRBJ1-2; CDR3: CAWTLKRNYGYTF
size: .; V: TRBV28; J: TRBJ2-7; CDR3: CASSLALGEQYF
size: .; V: TRBV7-3; J: TRBJ2-5; CDR3: CASSFTGGREGQETQYF
size: once; V: TRBV28; J: TRBJ2-4; CDR3: CASSSPTGGSVIAAKNIQYF
size: .; V: TRBV18; J: TRBJ2-3; CDR3: CASSPPMAGDTDTQYF
size: .; V: TRBV7-9; J: TRBJ1-6; CDR3: CASSLGVLPLHF
size: .; V: TRBV6-5; J: TRBJ2-2; CDR3: CASSYWTGDGELFF
size: .; V: TRBV19; J: TRBJ2-1; CDR3: CASSMGVGGSSYNEQFF
size: .; V: TRBV2; J: TRBJ2-7; CDR3: CASSSTGTPGEQYF
size: .; V: TRBV5-6; J: TRBJ2-7; CDR3: CASSAAGGTRLGEQYF
size: .; V: TRBV21-1; J: TRBJ1-1; CDR3: CASGKGDRVPEAFF
size: .; V: TRBV19; J: TRBJ2-1; CDR3: CASSMDRGLNEQFF
size: .; V: TRBV9; J: TRBJ2-1; CDR3: CASSPRQSSPNEQFF
size: .; V: TRBV7-6; J: TRBJ1-3; CDR3: CASSPGTGRPGNTIYF
size: .; V: TRBV2; J: TRBJ2-7; CDR3: CASSGGLADEQYF
size: .; V: TRBV28; J: TRBJ1-3; CDR3: CASISGGNTIYF